This TCR beta chain was retrieved from a study of blood T cell repertoires in COVID-19. On the study more broadly: Samples representing acute and convalescent COVID-19 were sourced from the United States, Italy and Spain.

The CDR3 has 16 residues. Losses at the gene ends were 1 base for V and 4 bases for J; bases not matched to a gene: 1. Germline V gives CDR1 SSHAT, CDR2 FNYEAQ (reference sequence). As handled by the study authors: Amplification from reference gene primers served as the basis for estimated nucleated cell counts. Assay used: immunoSEQ multiplex PCR; TCRdb lists only in-frame clones, some missing. Clonal size and the V and J genes are those of that table, whereas D and trimming came from the DNA. The table shows roughly 170,000 clones, with approximately 79% occurring only once. The source of this sequence is a woman over 75 with acute or convalescent COVID-19. The sequencing input was peripheral blood. J is TRBJ2-1 and V is TRBV7-7; 13 bases are a match to TRBD2. DNA of the CDR3: TGTGCCAGCAGCTTAGGGGGACTAGCGGGGTACAATGAGCAGTTCTTC. This sequence encodes CASSLGGLAGYNEQFF.